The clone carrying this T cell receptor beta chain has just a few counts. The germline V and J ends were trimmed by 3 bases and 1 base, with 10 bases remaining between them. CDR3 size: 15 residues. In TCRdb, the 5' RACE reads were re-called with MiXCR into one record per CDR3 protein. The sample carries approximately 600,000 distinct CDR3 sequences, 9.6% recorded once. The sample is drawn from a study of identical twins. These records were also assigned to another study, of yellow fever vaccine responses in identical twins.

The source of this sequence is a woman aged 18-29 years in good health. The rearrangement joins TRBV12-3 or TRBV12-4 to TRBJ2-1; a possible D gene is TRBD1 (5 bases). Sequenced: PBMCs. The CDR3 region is CASSFQGPSYNEQFF. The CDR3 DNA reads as TGTGCCAGCAGTTTCCAGGGTCCTTCCTACAATGAGCAGTTCTTC.